These 5 T cell receptor beta chains share one sample of origin, sequenced in a study of T cells after yellow fever vaccination. TCRdb passed the 5' RACE reads through MiXCR, listing each CDR3 protein once. The table includes hundreds of thousands of distinct CDR3 sequences, 12% detected once. The input for sequencing was PBMCs, taken on the day of the yellow fever booster vaccination. The receptors derive from a man younger than 40 who received the YFV17D yellow fever vaccine.

This clonotype was observed a handful of times. The chain joins TRBV4-3 to TRBJ2-3; 10 positions agree with TRBD2. Germline V lookup: CDR1 LGHNA, CDR2 YSLEER. The CDR3 sequence is 19 residues long. The V and J ends lost 4 bases and 3 bases, in that order; junction bases with no gene match: 16. CDR3 nucleotide sequence: TGCGCCAGCAGCCCTAGGGCAGCTAGCGGGAGAGTGGGTACAGATACGCAGTATTTT. It yields the protein CASSPRAASGRVGTDTQYF.

The chain carries TRBV6-6 and TRBJ2-3, with no clear D. Looked up from germline, CDR1 is MNHNY and CDR2 is SVGAGI (reference sequence). Trimming removed 5 bases from V and 4 bases from J, with 7 bases in between. CDR3 length equals 12 residues. The CDR3 sequence: CASSMTPDTQYF. The CDR3, as DNA: TGTGCCAGCAGTATGACGCCAGATACGCAGTATTTT.

Only a few counts were recorded for this clonotype. The V and J genes are TRBV11-2 and TRBJ2-1; 15 nucleotides agree with TRBD2. The length of the CDR3 is 18 residues. After removal of 4 bases from V and 2 bases from J, the junction contained 6 bases not matched to a gene. Germline values: CDR1 SGHAT, CDR2 FQNNGV. This CDR3 is CASSYAGTSGRTYNEQFF. The DNA for the CDR3 is TGTGCCAGCAGCTATGCCGGGACTAGCGGGAGGACCTACAATGAGCAGTTCTTC.

Only a few counts were recorded for this clonotype. The CDR3 loop is CASSTSATFLVTALYEQYF. CDR3 bases: TGTGCCAGCAGCACCTCGGCGACATTTCTTGTGACAGCACTATACGAGCAGTACTTC. The chain links TRBV7-8 to TRBJ2-7, with D possibly TRBD1 on 5 matching bases. V was pared by 5 bases and J by 4 bases, with 30 bases between. This CDR3 is built from 19 residues. Germline V gene data show CDR1 as SGHVS and CDR2 as FQNEAQ.

The DNA for the CDR3 is TGCAGTGCTAGCTACGGACATTCTCAAGAGACCCAGTACTTC. Translated, it gives CSASYGHSQETQYF. V and J are TRBV20-1 and TRBJ2-5; D possibly corresponds to TRBD1 (5 bases). Between the trimmed V and J ends, which lost 3 bases and 2 bases, there was a span of 13 bases. The V gene's germline CDR1 is DFQATT and CDR2 SNEGSKA (reference sequence). CDR3 length: 14 amino acids.